This T cell receptor beta chain was identified during a study of response to subunit inactivated influenza vaccine. The CDR3 is made up of 14 amino acids. Germline V gene data show CDR1 as SGHRS and CDR2 as YFSETQ. Trimming removed 0 bases at V and 9 bases at J, with 12 bases between. TCRdb used MiXCR to reprocess the RT-PCR reads, holding one entry per CDR3 protein. The sample has fewer than 700,000 distinct CDR3 sequences; 10% to 15% are singletons. The receptor comes from a man aged 45-60 years who received an inactivated influenza vaccine. This material consisted of PBMCs from blood, taken roughly 45 days after vaccination. The rearrangement uses TRBV5-1 and TRBJ2-2; tentative D call: TRBD1 (6 bases). CDR3 protein: CASSLGGTSRELFF. CDR3 DNA: TGCGCCAGCAGCTTGGGGGGGACATCGAGGGAGCTGTTTTTT. The whole variable domain, remainder taken from reference TRBV5-1 and TRBJ2-2, is KAGVTQTPRYLIKTRGQQVTLSCSPISGHRSVSWYQQTPGQGLQFLFEYFSETQRNKGNFPGRFSGRQFSNSRSEMNVSTLELGDSALYLCASSLGGTSRELFFGEGSRLTVL.